This TCR beta chain was sequenced in a study of beta chain features in type 1 diabetes. The entirety of the isolated RNA underwent reverse transcription, so expressed TCRB transcripts were sequenced. Naive, central memory and regulatory T cell samples averaged approximately 3.6 million immunoSEQ reads each. Here immunoSEQ multiplex PCR was the method, and the copy in TCRdb shows in-frame clones only, minus some. The sample shows 130,000 to 150,000 clones, under 60% of them seen only once. The germline CDR1 and CDR2 sequences are SGHTA and FQGNSA. The CDR3 runs to 16 residues. This clonotype was sampled from a young man in good health. J is TRBJ2-5 and V is TRBV7-2; TRBD1 aligns across 8 bases. The J call may be wrong; the DNA end is better matched by TRBJ2-7. The source material was Tregs from blood. CDR3 DNA: TGTGCCAGCAGCTTAGCGGGGGACAGGATATTGCACGAGCAGTACTTC. Translating gives CASSLAGDRILHEQYF.